These 3 T cell receptor beta chains were all obtained from the same sample, sequenced in a study of CXCR3-negative and CXCR3-positive naive CD8 T cells. UMI labels and 5' RACE were used to prepare the TRB cDNA libraries. Following a re-call of the 5' RACE reads, TCRdb has one entry per CDR3 protein and lacks DNA. In total, the table holds about 26,000 distinct CDR3 sequences. The sequenced sample consisted of naive CXCR3- CD8+ T cells from blood. Noted subset: CD45RO-CCR7+CD27+CD95- naive CD8+ T cells lacking CXCR3 (TNR3-). These receptors came from a human donor in good health. Some clones in this sample may be carry-over from other donors' samples.

The chain links TRBV7-3 to TRBJ2-7; TCRdb's D call of TRBD1 is untestable without DNA. Germline assignment: CDR1 SGHTA and CDR2 FQGTGA. The CDR3 consists of 15 residues. The CDR3 here is CASSLNTGSMYEQYF.

The rearrangement links TRBV4-3 to TRBJ2-3; TCRdb calls TRBD1, which cannot be checked without DNA. The CDR3 has 16 amino acids. CDR1 is LGHNA and CDR2 is YSLEER in the germline V gene. CDR3 amino acids: CASSPQPGTGTDTQYF.

V usage is TRBV5-1 and J usage is TRBJ2-7. Germline CDR1 SGHRS, CDR2 YFSETQ. The CDR3 has 13 residues. The CDR3 is CASSFSTHYEQYF. The variable domain in full, with the rest retrieved from reference TRBV5-1 and TRBJ2-7, is KAGVTQTPRYLIKTRGQQVTLSCSPISGHRSVSWYQQTPGQGLQFLFEYFSETQRNKGNFPGRFSGRQFSNSRSEMNVSTLELGDSALYLCASSFSTHYEQYFGPGTRLTVT.